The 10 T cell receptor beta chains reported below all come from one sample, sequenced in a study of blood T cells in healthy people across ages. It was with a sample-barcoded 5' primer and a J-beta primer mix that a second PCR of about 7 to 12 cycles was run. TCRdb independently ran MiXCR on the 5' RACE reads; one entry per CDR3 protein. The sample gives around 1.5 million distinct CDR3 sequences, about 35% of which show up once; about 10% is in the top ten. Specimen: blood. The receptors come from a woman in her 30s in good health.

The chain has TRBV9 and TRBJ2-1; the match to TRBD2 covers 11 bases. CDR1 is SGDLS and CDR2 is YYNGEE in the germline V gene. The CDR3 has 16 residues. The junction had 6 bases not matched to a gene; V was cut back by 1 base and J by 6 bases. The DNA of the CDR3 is TGTGCCAGCAGCGTACCCCTAGCGGGAGGTCGCAATGAGCAGTTCTTC. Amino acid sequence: CASSVPLAGGRNEQFF.

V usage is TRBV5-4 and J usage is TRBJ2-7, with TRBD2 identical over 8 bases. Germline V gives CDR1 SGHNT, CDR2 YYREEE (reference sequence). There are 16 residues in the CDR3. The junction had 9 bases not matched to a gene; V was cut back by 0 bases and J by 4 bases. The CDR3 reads CASSLGVVAGKYEQYF. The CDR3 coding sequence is TGTGCCAGCAGCTTGGGGGTGGTAGCGGGAAAATACGAGCAGTACTTC.

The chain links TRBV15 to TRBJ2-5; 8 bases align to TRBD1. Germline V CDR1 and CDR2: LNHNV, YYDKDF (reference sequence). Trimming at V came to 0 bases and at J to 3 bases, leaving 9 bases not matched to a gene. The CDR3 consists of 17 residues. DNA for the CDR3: TGTGCCACCAGCAGAGATATAGGACAGGGCCGTGAAGAGACCCAGTACTTC. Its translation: CATSRDIGQGREETQYF.

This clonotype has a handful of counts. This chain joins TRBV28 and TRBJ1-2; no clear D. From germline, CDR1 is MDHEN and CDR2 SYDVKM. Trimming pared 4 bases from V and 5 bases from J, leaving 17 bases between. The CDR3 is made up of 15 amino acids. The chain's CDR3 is CASSYTRGARYGYTF. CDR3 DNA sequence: TGTGCCAGCAGTTATACCCGGGGAGCGAGATATGGCTACACCTTC.

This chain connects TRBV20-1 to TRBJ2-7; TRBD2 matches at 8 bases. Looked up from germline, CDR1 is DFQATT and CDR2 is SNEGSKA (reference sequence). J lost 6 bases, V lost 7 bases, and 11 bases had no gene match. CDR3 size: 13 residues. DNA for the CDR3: TGCAGTGTAGCCACCCCGGGAGGGGGCGAGCAGTACTTC. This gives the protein CSVATPGGGEQYF.

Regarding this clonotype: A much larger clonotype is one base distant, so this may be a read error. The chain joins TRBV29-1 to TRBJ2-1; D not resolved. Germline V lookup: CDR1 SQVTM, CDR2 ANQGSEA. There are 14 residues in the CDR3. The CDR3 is CSVEGARQYNKQFF. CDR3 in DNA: TGCAGCGTTGAAGGGGCGAGGCAATACAATAAGCAGTTCTTC.

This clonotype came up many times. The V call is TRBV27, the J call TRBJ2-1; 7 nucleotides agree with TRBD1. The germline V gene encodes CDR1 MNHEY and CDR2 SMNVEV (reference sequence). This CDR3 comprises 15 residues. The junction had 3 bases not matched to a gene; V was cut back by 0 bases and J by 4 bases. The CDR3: CASSLSGTAYNEQFF. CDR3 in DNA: TGTGCCAGCAGTTTATCGGGGACAGCATACAATGAGCAGTTCTTC.

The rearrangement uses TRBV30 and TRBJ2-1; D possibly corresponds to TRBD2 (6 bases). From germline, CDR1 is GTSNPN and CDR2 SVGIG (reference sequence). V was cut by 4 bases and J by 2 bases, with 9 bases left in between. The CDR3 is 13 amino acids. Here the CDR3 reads CAWIGGPYNEQFF. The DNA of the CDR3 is TGTGCCTGGATCGGGGGTCCCTACAATGAGCAGTTCTTC.

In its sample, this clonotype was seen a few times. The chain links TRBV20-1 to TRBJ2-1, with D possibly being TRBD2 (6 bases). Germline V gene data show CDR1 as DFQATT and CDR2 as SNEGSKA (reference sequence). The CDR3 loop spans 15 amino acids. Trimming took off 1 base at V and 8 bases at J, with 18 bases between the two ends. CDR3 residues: CSARVEEGNNDEQFF. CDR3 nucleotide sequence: TGCAGTGCTAGAGTTGAGGAGGGGAACAACGATGAGCAGTTCTTC.

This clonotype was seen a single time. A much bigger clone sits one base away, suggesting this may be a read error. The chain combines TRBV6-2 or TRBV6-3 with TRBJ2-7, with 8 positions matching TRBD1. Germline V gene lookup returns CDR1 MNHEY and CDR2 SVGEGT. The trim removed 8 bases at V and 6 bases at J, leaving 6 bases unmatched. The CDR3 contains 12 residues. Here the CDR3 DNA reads TGTGCCAGCCTGGGACAGGCCTGCGAGCAGTACTTC. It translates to CASLGQACEQYF.